A selection of T cell receptor beta chains follows, all from one sample in a study of blood T cell repertoires in COVID-19. Sequencing used immunoSEQ multiplex PCR; TCRdb keeps in-frame clones, though not all of them. The sample records hundreds of thousands of clones, approximately 80% being singletons. The sample taken for sequencing was peripheral blood. These receptors all come from a woman of 80 years or more with COVID-19, enrolled during active disease. Both conserved end residues are trimmed from each CDR3. Clone size appears in some rows only: once, few, many, or a class for an expanded clone.

clone_size v_call cdr3_aa
once TRBV21-1 ASSKDREGVSYEQY
NA TRBV6-5 ASTGGGAQEQY
once TRBV19 ASSRKRDQQGTQY
NA TRBV5-1 ASSLGVGPQGVNEKLF
NA TRBV5-4 ASSFSGRGYGEQF
NA TRBV10-1 ATMQKGGESGELF
NA TRBV7-2 ASSPGVEQY
NA TRBV5-6 ASSPVGQGSYGYT
NA TRBV28 ASSPPGAVYNEQF
NA TRBV18 ASSPFNRVAYNEQF
NA TRBV5-1 ASSRGQLNTEAF
once TRBV24-1 ATSDSSRTAQETQY
NA TRBV19 ASSTRSTNEKLF
once TRBV7-2 ASSQVTSGEQY
few TRBV15 ATSRGESYTEAF
NA TRBV7-2 ASSLHSNQPQH
NA TRBV4-1 ASSQVPAVNTEAF
NA TRBV9 ASSPLPSLRNSPLH
few TRBV21-1 ASSNPGPSGRRSYEQY
NA TRBV28 ASSLWREGTGELF
few TRBV7-3 ASSLSADMNTEAF
NA TRBV7-2 ASSPRTAYNEQF